Each of the 12 T cell receptor beta chains below was sequenced from the same sample in a study of graft-versus-host responses after intestinal transplantation (dated by TCRdb to the early 2020s). Receptors were amplified or captured by the immunoSEQ multiplex PCR assay. TCRdb mirrors the immuneACCESS table, restricted to in-frame sequences. Some clones are absent from its copies; in checked studies, under half trace to an unresolved V gene, and the reason for the others is unknown. In this sample the table shows 40,000 to 45,000 clones, under 95% of which occur a single time. The top ten clonotypes cover roughly 2.5% of the sample. The specimen was PBMCs, collected 314 days after intestinal transplant. The source is a human patient who received an intestinal transplant, so some T cells may come from the graft donor.

CDR3 sequence reads: CASSSRTGRGTDTQYF. CDR3 DNA sequence: TGCGCCAGCAGCTCAAGGACAGGGAGGGGAACAGATACGCAGTATTTT. This sequence joins TRBV5-1 and TRBJ2-3; D is possibly TRBD1 (8 bases). CDR3 size: 16 residues. Germline V CDR1 and CDR2: SGHRS, YFSETQ. V was clipped by 3 bases and J by 3 bases, with 17 bases between them.

The genes are TRBV2 and TRBJ2-7, with TRBD2 as a possible D gene (6 bases). Germline V CDR1 and CDR2: SNHLY, FYNNEI. This CDR3 is 16 amino acids long. V lost 6 bases, J lost 3 bases, and 21 bases lay in between. The CDR3 protein is CASRPILGLGDYEQYF. CDR3 sequence (DNA): TGTGCCAGCAGACCCATCCTGGGACTCGGAGACTACGAGCAGTACTTC.

The chain combines TRBV10-3 with TRBJ2-5; TRBD2 matches 11 bases. The germline CDR1 and CDR2 sequences are ENHRY and SYGVKD. The V gene end was trimmed by 3 bases and the J gene end by 2 bases; junction bases not matched to a gene: 5. This CDR3 has 16 amino acids. The CDR3 coding sequence is TGTGCCATCAGTGATTCAGTAGCGGGGGGGCAAGAGACCCAGTACTTC. Translating gives CAISDSVAGGQETQYF.

The genes are TRBV5-4 and TRBJ2-2; the match to TRBD2 covers 7 bases. The length of the CDR3 is 15 residues. Germline V gene data show CDR1 as SGHNT and CDR2 as YYREEE (reference sequence). V lost 0 bases and J lost 6; bases outside the gene matches: 5. The CDR3 here is CASSLASGGAGELFF. The CDR3 DNA sequence: TGTGCCAGCAGCTTGGCCAGTGGGGGGGCCGGGGAGCTGTTTTTT.

In its sample, this clone was seen a few times. This chain joins TRBV6-1 and TRBJ1-2; no clear D. The CDR3 spans 15 residues. Looked up from germline, CDR1 is MNHNS and CDR2 is SASEGT. V was clipped by 0 bases and J by 4 bases, with 12 bases between them. The CDR3 loop is CASSEAGRYLYGYTF. The CDR3 nucleotides are TGTGCCAGCAGTGAAGCAGGGCGTTATCTCTATGGCTACACCTTC.

This CDR3 is CASQTDLTDTQYF. The CDR3 DNA reads TGTGCCAGTCAGACAGACCTCACAGATACGCAGTATTTT. The chain combines TRBV28 with TRBJ2-3; tentative D call: TRBD1 (5 bases). V lost 9 bases and J 2 bases, leaving 12 bases between the germline ends. This CDR3 spans 13 amino acids. Germline loops: CDR1 MDHEN, CDR2 SYDVKM.

V gene TRBV5-6 combines with J gene TRBJ1-1, with D possibly matching TRBD1 (6 bases). Germline lookup yields CDR1 SGHDT and CDR2 YYEEEE. The V end lost 2 bases, the J end lost 0 bases, and 20 bases lay between the germline ends. The CDR3 length is 18 residues. CDR3 coding DNA: TGTGCCAGCAGCTTCCAGCTAACACAGGGCCCATTGAACACTGAAGCTTTCTTT. This encodes CASSFQLTQGPLNTEAFF.

This chain uses TRBV11-1 with TRBJ2-1, with a tentative D call TRBD2 (6 bases). Germline assignment: CDR1 SGHAT and CDR2 FQDESV (reference sequence). Trimming left V 6 bases short and J 0 bases short, with 9 bases between. There are 14 residues in the CDR3. The CDR3 DNA sequence: TGTGCCAGCAGTAGCGGTACCTCCTACAATGAGCAGTTCTTC. Amino acids: CASSSGTSYNEQFF.

The CDR3 protein is CAISDGGVNTGELFF. The CDR3 DNA reads TGTGCCATCAGTGATGGAGGGGTGAACACCGGGGAGCTGTTTTTT. V is TRBV10-3 and J is TRBJ2-2; maybe TRBD2 (6 bases). Germline V gene lookup returns CDR1 ENHRY and CDR2 SYGVKD. Deletions cut 3 bases from V and 1 base from J, with 9 bases between. The CDR3 is 15 residues long.

This clone was counted once. The chain combines TRBV18 with TRBJ2-7; D remains unclear. The CDR3 extends over 14 amino acids. Germline V lookup: CDR1 KGHSH, CDR2 LQKENI. The V and J ends lost 3 bases and 2 bases respectively, with 11 bases between them. The CDR3 bases are TGTGCCAGCTCACCCGGAAAAACGCCCTACGAGCAGTACTTC. This gives the protein CASSPGKTPYEQYF.

V is TRBV2 and J is TRBJ1-6, with unresolved D. This CDR3 comprises 12 residues. Germline CDR1 reads SNHLY; CDR2 reads FYNNEI. Trimming pared 6 bases from V and 8 bases from J, leaving 8 bases between. The CDR3 reads CASRSQYSPLHF. The CDR3 bases are TGTGCCAGCAGGAGCCAATATTCACCCCTCCACTTT.

The chain is built from TRBV2 and TRBJ2-1; possibly TRBD2 for D (6 bases). Looked up from germline, CDR1 is SNHLY and CDR2 is FYNNEI. Trimming cost V 6 bases and J 8 bases, with 14 bases left between them. The length of the CDR3 is 13 residues. The CDR3 bases are TGTGCCAGCAGCAGAAGTGGAGGGGATGAGCAGTTCTTC. Amino acids: CASSRSGGDEQFF.